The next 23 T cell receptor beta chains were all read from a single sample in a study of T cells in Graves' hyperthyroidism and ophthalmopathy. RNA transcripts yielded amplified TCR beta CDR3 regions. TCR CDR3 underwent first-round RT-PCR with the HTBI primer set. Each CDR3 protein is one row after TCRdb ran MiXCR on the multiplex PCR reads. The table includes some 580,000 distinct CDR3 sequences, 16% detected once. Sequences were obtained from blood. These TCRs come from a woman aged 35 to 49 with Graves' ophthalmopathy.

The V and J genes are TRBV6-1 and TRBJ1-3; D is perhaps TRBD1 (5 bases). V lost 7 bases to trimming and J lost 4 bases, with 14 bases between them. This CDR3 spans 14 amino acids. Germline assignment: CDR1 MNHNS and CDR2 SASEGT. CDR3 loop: CASTPSGTGNTIYF. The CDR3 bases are TGTGCCAGCACCCCCAGCGGGACCGGAAACACCATATATTTT.

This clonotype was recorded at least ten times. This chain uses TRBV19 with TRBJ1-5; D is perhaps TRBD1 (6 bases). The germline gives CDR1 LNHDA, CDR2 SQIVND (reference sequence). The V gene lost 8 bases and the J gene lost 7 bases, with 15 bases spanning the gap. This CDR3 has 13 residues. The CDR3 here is CASETGMAQPQHF. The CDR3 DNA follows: TGTGCCAGTGAGACAGGTATGGCGCAGCCCCAGCATTTT. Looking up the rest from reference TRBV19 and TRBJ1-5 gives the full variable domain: DGGITQSPKYLFRKEGQNVTLSCEQNLNHDAMYWYRQDPGQGLRLIYYSQIVNDFQKGDIAEGYSVSREKKESFPLTVTSAQKNPTAFYLCASETGMAQPQHFGDGTRLSIL.

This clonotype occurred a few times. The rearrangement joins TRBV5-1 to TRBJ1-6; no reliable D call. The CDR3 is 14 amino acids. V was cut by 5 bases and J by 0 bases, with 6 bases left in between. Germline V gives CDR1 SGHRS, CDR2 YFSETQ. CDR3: CASRDDSYNSPLHF. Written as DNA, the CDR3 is TGCGCCAGCAGAGACGACTCCTATAATTCACCCCTCCACTTT.

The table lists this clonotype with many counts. The CDR3 protein is CSAKEGGPLTEAFF. CDR3 DNA sequence: TGCAGTGCCAAGGAAGGAGGACCTCTCACTGAAGCTTTCTTT. This chain uses TRBV20-1 with TRBJ1-1; D gene ambiguous. V was pared by 6 bases and J by 4 bases, with 18 bases between. Germline V gene sequence: CDR1 DFQATT, CDR2 SNEGSKA (reference sequence). The CDR3 runs to 14 residues.

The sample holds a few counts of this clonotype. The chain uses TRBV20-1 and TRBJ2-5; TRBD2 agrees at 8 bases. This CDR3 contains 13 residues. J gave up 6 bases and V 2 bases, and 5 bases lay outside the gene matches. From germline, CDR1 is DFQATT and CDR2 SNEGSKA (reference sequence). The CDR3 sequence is CSARTGGLKTQYF. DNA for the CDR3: TGCAGTGCTAGAACGGGGGGGCTGAAGACCCAGTACTTC.

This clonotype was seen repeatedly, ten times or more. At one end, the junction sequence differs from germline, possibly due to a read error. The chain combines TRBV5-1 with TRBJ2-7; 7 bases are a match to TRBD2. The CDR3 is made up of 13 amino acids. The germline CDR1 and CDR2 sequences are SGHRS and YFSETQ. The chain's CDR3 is CASSLGRDYEQYF. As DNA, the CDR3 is TGTGCCAGCAGTTTAGGGAGGGACTACGAGCAGTACTTC.

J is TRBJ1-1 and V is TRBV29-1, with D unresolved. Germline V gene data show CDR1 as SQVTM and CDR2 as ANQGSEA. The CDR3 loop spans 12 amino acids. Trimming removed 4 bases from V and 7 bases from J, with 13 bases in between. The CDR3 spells CSVAPRSGEAFF. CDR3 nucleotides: TGCAGCGTTGCCCCCCGGTCTGGTGAAGCTTTCTTT.

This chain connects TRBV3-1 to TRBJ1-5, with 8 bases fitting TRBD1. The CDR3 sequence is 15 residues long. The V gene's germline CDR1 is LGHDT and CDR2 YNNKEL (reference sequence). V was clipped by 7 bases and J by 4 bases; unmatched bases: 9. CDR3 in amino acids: CASTLGQGGNQPQHF. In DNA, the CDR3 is TGTGCCAGCACCCTAGGACAGGGTGGAAATCAGCCCCAGCATTTT.

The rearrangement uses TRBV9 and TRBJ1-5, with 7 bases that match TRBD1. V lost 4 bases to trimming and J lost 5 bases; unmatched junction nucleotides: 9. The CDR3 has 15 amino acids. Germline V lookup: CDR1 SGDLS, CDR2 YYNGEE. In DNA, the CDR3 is TGTGCCAGCAGCCCTGGACAGGCTGAGGATCAGCCCCAGCATTTT. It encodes CASSPGQAEDQPQHF.

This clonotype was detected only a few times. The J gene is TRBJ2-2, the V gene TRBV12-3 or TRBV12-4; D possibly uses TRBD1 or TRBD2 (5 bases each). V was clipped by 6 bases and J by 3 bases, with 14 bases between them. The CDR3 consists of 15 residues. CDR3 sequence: CASSPGPEYTGELFF. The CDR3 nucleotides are TGTGCCAGCAGCCCGGGACCAGAGTACACCGGGGAGCTGTTTTTT.

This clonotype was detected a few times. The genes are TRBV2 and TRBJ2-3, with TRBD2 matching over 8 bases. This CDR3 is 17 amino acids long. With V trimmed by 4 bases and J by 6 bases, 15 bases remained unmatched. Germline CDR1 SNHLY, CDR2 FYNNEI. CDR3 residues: CASSGGLAGTPADTQYF. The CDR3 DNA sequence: TGTGCCAGCAGTGGAGGTCTAGCGGGTACCCCGGCGGATACGCAGTATTTT.

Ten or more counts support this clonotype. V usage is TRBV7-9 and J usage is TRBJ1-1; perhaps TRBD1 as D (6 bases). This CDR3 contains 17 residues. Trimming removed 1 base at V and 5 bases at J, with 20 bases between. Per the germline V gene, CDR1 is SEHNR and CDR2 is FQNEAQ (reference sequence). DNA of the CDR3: TGTGCCAGCAGCTTAGTTGGGGGGGGGCAGGGACGGACTGAAGCTTTCTTT. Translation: CASSLVGGGQGRTEAFF.

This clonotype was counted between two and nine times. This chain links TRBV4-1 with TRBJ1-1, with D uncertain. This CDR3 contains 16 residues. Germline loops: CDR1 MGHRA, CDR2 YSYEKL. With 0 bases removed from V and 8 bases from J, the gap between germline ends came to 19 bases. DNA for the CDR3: TGCGCCAGCAGCCAAGATTCCCGTGGACTGGGGTTCGAAGCTTTCTTT. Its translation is CASSQDSRGLGFEAFF.

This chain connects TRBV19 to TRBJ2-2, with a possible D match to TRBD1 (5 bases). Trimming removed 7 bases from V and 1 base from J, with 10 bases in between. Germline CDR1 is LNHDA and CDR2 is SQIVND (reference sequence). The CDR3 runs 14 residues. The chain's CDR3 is CASTDTLNTGELFF. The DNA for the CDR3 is TGTGCCAGTACGGACACCTTGAACACCGGGGAGCTGTTTTTT.

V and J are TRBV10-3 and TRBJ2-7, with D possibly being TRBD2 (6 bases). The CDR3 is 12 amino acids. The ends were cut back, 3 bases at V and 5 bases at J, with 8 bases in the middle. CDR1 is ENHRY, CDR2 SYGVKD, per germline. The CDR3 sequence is CAISDGGDEQYF. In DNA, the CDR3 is TGTGCCATCAGTGATGGAGGGGACGAGCAGTACTTC.

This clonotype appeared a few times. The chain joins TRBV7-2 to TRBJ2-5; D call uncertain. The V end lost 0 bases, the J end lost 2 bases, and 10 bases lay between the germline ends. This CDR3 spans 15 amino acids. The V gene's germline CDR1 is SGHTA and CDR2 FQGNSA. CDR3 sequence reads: CASSLASTVQETQYF. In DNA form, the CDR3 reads TGTGCCAGCAGCTTAGCGTCGACCGTTCAAGAGACCCAGTACTTC. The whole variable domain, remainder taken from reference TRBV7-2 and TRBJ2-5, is GAGVSQSPSNKVTEKGKDVELRCDPISGHTALYWYRQSLGQGLEFLIYFQGNSAPDKSGLPSDRFSAERTGGSVSTLTIQRTQQEDSAVYLCASSLASTVQETQYFGPGTRLLVL.

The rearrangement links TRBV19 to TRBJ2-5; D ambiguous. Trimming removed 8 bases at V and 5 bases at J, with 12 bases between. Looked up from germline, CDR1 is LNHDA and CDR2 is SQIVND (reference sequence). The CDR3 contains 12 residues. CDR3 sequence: CASAQQRETQYF. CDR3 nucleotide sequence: TGTGCCAGTGCGCAACAGAGGGAGACCCAGTACTTC.

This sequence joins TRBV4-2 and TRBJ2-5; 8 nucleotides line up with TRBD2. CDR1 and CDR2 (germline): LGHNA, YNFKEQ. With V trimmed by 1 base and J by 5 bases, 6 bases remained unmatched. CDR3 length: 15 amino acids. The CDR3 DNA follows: TGTGCCAGCAGCCAAGCCCGGGGGGGCAGCGAGACCCAGTACTTC. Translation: CASSQARGGSETQYF.

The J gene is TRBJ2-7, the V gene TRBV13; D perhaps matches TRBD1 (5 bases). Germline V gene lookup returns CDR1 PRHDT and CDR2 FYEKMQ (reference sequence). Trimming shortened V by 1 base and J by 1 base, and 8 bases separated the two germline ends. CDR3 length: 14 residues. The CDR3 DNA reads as TGTGCCAGCAGCTTAGTCGACAGTTCCTACGAGCAGTACTTC. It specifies CASSLVDSSYEQYF.

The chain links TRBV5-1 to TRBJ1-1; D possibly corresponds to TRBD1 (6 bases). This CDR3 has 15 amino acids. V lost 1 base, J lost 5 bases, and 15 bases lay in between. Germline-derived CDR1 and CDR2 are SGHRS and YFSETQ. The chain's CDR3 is CASSLSGGVRTEAFF. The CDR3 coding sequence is TGCGCCAGCAGCTTGAGCGGGGGCGTGCGGACTGAAGCTTTCTTT.

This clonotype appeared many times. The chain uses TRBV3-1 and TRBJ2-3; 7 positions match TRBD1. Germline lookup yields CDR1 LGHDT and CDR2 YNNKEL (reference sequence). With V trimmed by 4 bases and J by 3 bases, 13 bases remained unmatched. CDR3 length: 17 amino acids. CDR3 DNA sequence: TGTGCCAGCAGCCCGACATGGACCAGGGGGTCTACAGATACGCAGTATTTT. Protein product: CASSPTWTRGSTDTQYF.

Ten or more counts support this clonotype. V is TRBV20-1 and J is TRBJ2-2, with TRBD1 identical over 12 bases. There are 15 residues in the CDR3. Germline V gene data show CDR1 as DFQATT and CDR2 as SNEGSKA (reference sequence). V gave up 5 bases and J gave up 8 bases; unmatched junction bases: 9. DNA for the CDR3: TGCAGTGCTCCGGGACAGGGGGCCCTCGGTGGGGAGCTGTTTTTT. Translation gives CSAPGQGALGGELFF.

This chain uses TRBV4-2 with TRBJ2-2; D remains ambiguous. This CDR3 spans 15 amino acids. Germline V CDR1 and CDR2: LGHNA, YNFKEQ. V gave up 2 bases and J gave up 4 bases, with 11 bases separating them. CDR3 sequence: CASSQNPISTGELFF. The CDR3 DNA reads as TGTGCCAGCAGCCAAAATCCCATATCCACCGGGGAGCTGTTTTTT.